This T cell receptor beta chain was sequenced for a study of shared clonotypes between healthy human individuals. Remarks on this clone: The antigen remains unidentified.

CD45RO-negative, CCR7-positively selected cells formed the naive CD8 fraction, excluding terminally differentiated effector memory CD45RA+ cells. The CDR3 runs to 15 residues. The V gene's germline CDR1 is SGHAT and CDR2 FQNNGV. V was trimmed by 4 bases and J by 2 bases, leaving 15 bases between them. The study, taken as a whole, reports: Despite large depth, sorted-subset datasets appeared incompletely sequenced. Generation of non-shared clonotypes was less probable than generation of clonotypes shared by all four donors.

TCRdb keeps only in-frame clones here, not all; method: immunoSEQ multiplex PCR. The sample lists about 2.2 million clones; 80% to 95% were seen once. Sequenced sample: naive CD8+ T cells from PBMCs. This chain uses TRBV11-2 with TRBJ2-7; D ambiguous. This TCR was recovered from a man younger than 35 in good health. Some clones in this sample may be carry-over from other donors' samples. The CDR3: CASSSGQAPPYEQYF. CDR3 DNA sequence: TGTGCCAGCAGCTCAGGCCAAGCGCCTCCCTACGAGCAGTACTTC.